The entry that follows covers one T cell receptor (beta chain) sequence. Germline loops: CDR1 DFQATT, CDR2 SNEGSKA (reference sequence). The V end lost 6 bases, the J end lost 6 bases, and 17 bases lay between the germline ends. CDR3 length: 13 residues. The data are from a study of regulatory T cells in long-lasting Graves disease. For TCR beta, libraries came from iRepertoire HTBI primers and Arm-PCR of CDR3 regions. MiXCR, applied by TCRdb to the multiplex PCR reads, yields one record per CDR3 protein. The profile shows 310,000 or so distinct CDR3 sequences, 15% to 20% of them singletons. Documented time point: persistent/refractory GD, antithyroid drugs over 5 years with positive TRAb. PBMC-extracted RNA yielded the TCR library.

This sequence was found in a female donor with Graves disease. The chain has TRBV20-1 and TRBJ1-2; D might be TRBD1 (6 bases). Sequenced material: peripheral blood mononuclear cells (PBMCs), taken when the disease was refractory, from a patient treated with antithyroid drugs. This chain's CDR3 is CSAPPPAGDGYTF. CDR3 coding DNA: TGCAGTGCCCCACCCCCCGCAGGGGATGGCTACACCTTC.